The source of this TCR beta chain is a study of T cells in Graves' hyperthyroidism and ophthalmopathy. Study-level results: A median roughly 6.6 months before onset, the model predicted ophthalmopathy.

This clonotype was recorded at least ten times. The antigen remains undetermined. CDR1 is DFQATT and CDR2 is SNEGSKA in the germline V gene (reference sequence). Unmatched junction bases numbered 7, after V lost 3 bases and J lost 4 bases. The CDR3 is 14 residues long. Amplification of TCR beta CDR3 regions used RNA as the template. Carried out on the TCR CDR3, a first-round RT-PCR used the HTBI primer set. MiXCR was run by TCRdb on the multiplex PCR reads, yielding one entry per CDR3 protein. Altogether roughly 380,000 distinct CDR3 sequences are present, around 14% being singletons, with the ten largest covering approximately 10%.

The V gene is TRBV20-1, the J gene TRBJ2-5; 8 bases align to TRBD1. Sequenced material: blood. The sequence was obtained from a woman aged 55-70 years with Graves' hyperthyroidism. CDR3 residues: CSARQDRERETQYF. The CDR3 DNA is TGCAGTGCTAGGCAGGACAGGGAACGAGAGACCCAGTACTTC.